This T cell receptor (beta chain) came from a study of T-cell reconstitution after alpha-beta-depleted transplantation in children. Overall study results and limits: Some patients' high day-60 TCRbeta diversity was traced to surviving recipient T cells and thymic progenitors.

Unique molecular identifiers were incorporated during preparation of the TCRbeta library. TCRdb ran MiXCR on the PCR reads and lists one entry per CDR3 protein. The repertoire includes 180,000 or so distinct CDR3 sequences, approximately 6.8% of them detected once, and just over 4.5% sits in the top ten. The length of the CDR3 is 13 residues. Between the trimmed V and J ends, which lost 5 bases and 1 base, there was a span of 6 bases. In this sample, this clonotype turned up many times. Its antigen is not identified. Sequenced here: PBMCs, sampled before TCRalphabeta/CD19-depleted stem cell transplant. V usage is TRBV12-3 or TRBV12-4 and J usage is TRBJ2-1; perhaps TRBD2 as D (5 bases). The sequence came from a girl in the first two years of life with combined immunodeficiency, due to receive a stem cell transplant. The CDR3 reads CASSRGSYNEQFF. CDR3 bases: TGTGCCAGCAGTCGCGGGTCCTACAATGAGCAGTTCTTC.